The 8 T cell receptor beta chains in this list originate from one sample, sequenced in a study of blood T cell repertoires in COVID-19. The assay was immunoSEQ multiplex PCR, and TCRdb's table has in-frame clones only and misses some. This sample has 200,000 to 300,000 clones, with about 82% found just once. The sequencing sample was made of PBMCs or T cells enriched from blood (not recorded which). The receptors originated from a woman in her fifties or sixties with acute COVID-19.

The chain recombines TRBV19 with TRBJ2-7, with 8 bases that match TRBD1. CDR3 size: 15 residues. Germline V gives CDR1 LNHDA, CDR2 SQIVND (reference sequence). V was clipped by 5 bases and J by 3 bases; unmatched bases: 9. CDR3: CASSSGQVEFYEQYF. CDR3 nucleotides: TGTGCCAGTAGTTCGGGACAGGTGGAATTCTACGAGCAGTACTTC.

CDR3 region: CASSRGQAIRNQPQHF. In nucleotides, the CDR3 is TGTGCCAGCAGTCGCGGACAGGCAATACGCAATCAGCCCCAGCATTTT. V and J are TRBV6-2 or TRBV6-3 and TRBJ1-5; TRBD1 agrees at 7 bases. Trimming took 5 bases from V and 2 from J; bases not matched to a gene: 9. The CDR3 runs 16 residues. Germline CDR1 MNHEY, CDR2 SVGEGT.

The chain recombines TRBV6-5 with TRBJ1-1, with TRBD1 identical over 7 bases. The V segment lost 0 bases and the J segment 6 bases; nucleotides outside the gene matches: 7. Germline V gives CDR1 MNHEY, CDR2 SVGAGI. The CDR3 runs to 15 residues. CDR3 sequence (DNA): TGTGCCAGCAGTTACTCGGGCAGGGGGTCTCCTGAAGCTTTCTTT. The encoded protein is CASSYSGRGSPEAFF.

The chain has TRBV6-5 and TRBJ1-2; D may be TRBD1 (6 bases). CDR3 length: 15 amino acids. Looked up from germline, CDR1 is MNHEY and CDR2 is SVGAGI. Between the trimmed V and J ends, which lost 10 bases and 6 bases, there was a span of 24 bases. This CDR3 is CATGGREQGLHGYTF. The CDR3 DNA reads TGTGCCACGGGGGGAAGGGAGCAGGGGTTGCATGGCTACACCTTC.

This chain joins TRBV16 and TRBJ1-4; 7 bases align to TRBD1. The CDR3 contains 16 residues. Germline-derived CDR1 and CDR2 are KGHSY and FQNENV. The V segment lost 1 base and the J segment 5 bases; nucleotides outside the gene matches: 7. CDR3 amino acids: CASSQFGGQANEKLFF. The CDR3 DNA follows: TGTGCCAGCAGCCAATTCGGAGGACAGGCGAATGAAAAACTGTTTTTT.

The chain is built from TRBV6-5 and TRBJ1-1; D possibly corresponds to TRBD1 (6 bases). V lost 1 base to trimming and J lost 3 bases, with 12 bases between them. This CDR3 has 15 amino acids. Germline V gene data show CDR1 as MNHEY and CDR2 as SVGAGI. The CDR3 sequence: CASSYFGPGDTEAFF. The DNA of the CDR3 is TGTGCCAGCAGTTACTTTGGACCAGGGGACACTGAAGCTTTCTTT.

The V and J genes are TRBV5-1 and TRBJ2-5, with 7 nucleotides matching TRBD1. Germline values: CDR1 SGHRS, CDR2 YFSETQ. V gave up 4 bases and J gave up 5 bases; unmatched junction bases: 5. The CDR3 covers 13 residues. CDR3 residues: CASSTGTEETQYF. The CDR3 DNA reads as TGCGCCAGCAGCACTGGGACAGAGGAGACCCAGTACTTC.

Ten or more counts support this clone. The chain is built from TRBV2 and TRBJ2-2; 11 bases are a match to TRBD2. Trimming removed 3 bases from V and 4 bases from J; junction bases left unmatched: 7. The CDR3 has 17 amino acids. Germline assignment: CDR1 SNHLY and CDR2 FYNNEI. Here the CDR3 reads CASSEVGLAVATGELFF. The CDR3 nucleotides are TGTGCCAGCAGTGAGGTGGGACTAGCGGTCGCCACCGGGGAGCTGTTTTTT.